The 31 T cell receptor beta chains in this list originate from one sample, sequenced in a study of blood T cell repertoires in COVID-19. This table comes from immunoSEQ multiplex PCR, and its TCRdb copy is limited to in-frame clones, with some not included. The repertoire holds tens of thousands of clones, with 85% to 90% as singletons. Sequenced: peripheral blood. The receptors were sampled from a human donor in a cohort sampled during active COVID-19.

CDR3 DNA sequence: TGTGCCAGCAGCGAAGGCGGGGGGAGCTCCTACAATGAGCAGTTCTTC. This encodes CASSEGGGSSYNEQFF. J is TRBJ2-1 and V is TRBV13, with 8 bases lining up with TRBD2. The trim removed 5 bases at V and 0 bases at J, leaving 6 bases unmatched. Per germline, CDR1 PRHDT and CDR2 FYEKMQ (reference sequence). The CDR3 has 16 residues.

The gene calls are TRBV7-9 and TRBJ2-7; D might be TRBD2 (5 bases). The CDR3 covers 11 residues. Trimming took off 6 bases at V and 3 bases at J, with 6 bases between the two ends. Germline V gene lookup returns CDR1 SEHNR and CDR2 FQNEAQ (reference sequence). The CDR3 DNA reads TGTGCCAGCAGACTAGACTACGAGCAGTACTTC. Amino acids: CASRLDYEQYF.

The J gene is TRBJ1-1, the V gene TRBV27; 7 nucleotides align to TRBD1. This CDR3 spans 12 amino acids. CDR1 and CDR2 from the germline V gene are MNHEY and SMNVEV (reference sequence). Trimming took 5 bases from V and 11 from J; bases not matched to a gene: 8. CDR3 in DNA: TGTGCCAGCAGTCCGGCGGGACAGACGGCTTTCTTT. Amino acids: CASSPAGQTAFF.

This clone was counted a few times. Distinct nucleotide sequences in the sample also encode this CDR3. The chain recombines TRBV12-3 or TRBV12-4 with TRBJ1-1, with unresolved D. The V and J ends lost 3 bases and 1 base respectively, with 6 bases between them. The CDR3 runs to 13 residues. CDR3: CASSFSGNTEAFF. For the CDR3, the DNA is TGTGCCAGCAGTTTCTCAGGGAACACTGAAGCTTTCTTT.

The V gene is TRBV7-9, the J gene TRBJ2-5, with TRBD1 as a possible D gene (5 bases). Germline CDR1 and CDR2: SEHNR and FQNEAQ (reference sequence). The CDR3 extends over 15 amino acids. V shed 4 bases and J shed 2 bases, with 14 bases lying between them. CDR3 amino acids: CASSSDQGLQETQYF. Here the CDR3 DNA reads TGTGCCAGCAGCTCTGATCAGGGATTACAAGAGACCCAGTACTTC.

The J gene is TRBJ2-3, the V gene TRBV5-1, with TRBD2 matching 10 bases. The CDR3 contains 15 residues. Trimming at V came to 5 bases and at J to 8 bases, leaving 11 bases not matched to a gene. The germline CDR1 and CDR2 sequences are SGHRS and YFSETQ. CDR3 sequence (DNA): TGCGCCAGCAGTCTGGAAGGGACTAGCGAGGTTACGCAGTATTTT. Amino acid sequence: CASSLEGTSEVTQYF.

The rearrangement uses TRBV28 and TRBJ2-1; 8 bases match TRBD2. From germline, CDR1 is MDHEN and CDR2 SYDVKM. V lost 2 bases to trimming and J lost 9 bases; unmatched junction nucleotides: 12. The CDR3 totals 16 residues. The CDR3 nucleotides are TGTGCCAGCAGTTTAAGAGGGACGGTGGCGGGGGGTGAGCAGTTCTTC. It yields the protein CASSLRGTVAGGEQFF. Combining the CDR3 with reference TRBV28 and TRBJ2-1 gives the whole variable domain DVKVTQSSRYLVKRTGEKVFLECVQDMDHENMFWYRQDPGLGLRLIYFSYDVKMKEKGDIPEGYSVSREKKERFSLILESASTNQTSMYLCASSLRGTVAGGEQFFGPGTRLTVL.

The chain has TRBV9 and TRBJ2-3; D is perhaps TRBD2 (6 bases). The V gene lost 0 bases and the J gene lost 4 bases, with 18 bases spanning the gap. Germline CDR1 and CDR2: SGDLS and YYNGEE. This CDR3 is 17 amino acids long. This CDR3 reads CASSVANGGTAADTQYF. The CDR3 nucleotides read TGTGCCAGCAGCGTAGCTAATGGCGGGACCGCAGCAGATACGCAGTATTTT.

For the CDR3, the DNA is TGTGCCAGCAGCCCCCGGGGATTGGCCGGCCCCGGCTACACCTTC. Residues: CASSPRGLAGPGYTF. The chain is built from TRBV11-3 and TRBJ1-2; D remains unclear. The CDR3 is 15 amino acids. V dropped 5 bases and J dropped 8 bases, with 21 bases sitting between them. Looked up from germline, CDR1 is SGHNT and CDR2 is YENEEA.

The CDR3 loop is CASSPERGGPTGELFF. The CDR3 DNA follows: TGTGCCAGCAGCCCCGAGCGGGGGGGCCCGACCGGGGAGCTGTTTTTT. The rearrangement joins TRBV5-4 to TRBJ2-2; TRBD2 aligns across 10 bases. This CDR3 contains 16 residues. The trim removed 4 bases at V and 5 bases at J, leaving 8 bases unmatched. Germline-derived CDR1 and CDR2 are SGHNT and YYREEE (reference sequence).

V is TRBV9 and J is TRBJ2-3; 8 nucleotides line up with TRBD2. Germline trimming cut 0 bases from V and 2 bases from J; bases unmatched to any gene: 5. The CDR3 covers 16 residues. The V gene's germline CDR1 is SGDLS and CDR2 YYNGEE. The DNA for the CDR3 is TGTGCCAGCAGCGTAGGTAGCGGGGCCGTCACAGATACGCAGTATTTT. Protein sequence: CASSVGSGAVTDTQYF.

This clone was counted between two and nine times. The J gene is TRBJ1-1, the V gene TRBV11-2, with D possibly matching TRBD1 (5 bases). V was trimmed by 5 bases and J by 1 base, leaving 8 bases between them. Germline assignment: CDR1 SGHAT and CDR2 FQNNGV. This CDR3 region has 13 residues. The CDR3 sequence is CASSRGQNTEAFF. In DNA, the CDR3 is TGTGCCAGCAGCCGAGGACAGAACACTGAAGCTTTCTTT.

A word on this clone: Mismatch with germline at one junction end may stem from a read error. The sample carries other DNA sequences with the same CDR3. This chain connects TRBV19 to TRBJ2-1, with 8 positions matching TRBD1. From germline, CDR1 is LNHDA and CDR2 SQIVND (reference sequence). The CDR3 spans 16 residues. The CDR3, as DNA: TGTGCCAGTAGCCGTCGGACAGGGACCTCCTATAATGAGCAGTTCTTC. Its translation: CASSRRTGTSYNEQFF.

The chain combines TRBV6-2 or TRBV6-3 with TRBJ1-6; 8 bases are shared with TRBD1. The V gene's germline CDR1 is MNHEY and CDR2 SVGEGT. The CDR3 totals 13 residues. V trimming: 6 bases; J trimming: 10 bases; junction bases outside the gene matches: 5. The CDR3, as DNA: TGTGCCAGCAGCCGGGGGACAGGCTCACCCCTCCACTTT. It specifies CASSRGTGSPLHF.

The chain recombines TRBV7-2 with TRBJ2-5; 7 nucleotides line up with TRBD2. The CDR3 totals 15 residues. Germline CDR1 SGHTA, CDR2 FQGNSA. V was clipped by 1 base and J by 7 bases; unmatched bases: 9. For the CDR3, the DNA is TGTGCCAGCAGCTTAGAATTCGGCGGGAGTTCGACCCAGTACTTC. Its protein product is CASSLEFGGSSTQYF.

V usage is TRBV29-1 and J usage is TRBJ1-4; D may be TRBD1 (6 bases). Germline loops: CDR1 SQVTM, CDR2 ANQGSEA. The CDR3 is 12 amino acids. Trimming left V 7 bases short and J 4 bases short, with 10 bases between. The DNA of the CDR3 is TGCAGCGCCAGGGGAAGTAATGAAAAACTGTTTTTT. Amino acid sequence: CSARGSNEKLFF.

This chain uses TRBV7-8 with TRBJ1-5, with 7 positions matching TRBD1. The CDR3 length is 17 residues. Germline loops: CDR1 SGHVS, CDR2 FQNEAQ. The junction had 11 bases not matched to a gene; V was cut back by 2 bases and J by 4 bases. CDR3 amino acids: CASSLPLRTGVNQPQHF. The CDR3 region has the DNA TGTGCCAGCAGCTTACCCCTCCGGACAGGAGTAAATCAGCCCCAGCATTTT.

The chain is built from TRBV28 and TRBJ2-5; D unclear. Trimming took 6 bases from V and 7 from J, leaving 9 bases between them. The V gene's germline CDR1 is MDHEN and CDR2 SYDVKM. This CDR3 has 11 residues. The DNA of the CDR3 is TGTGCCAGCAGCGCCCCGGTGACCCAGTACTTC. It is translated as CASSAPVTQYF. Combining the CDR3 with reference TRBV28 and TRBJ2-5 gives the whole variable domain DVKVTQSSRYLVKRTGEKVFLECVQDMDHENMFWYRQDPGLGLRLIYFSYDVKMKEKGDIPEGYSVSREKKERFSLILESASTNQTSMYLCASSAPVTQYFGPGTRLLVL.

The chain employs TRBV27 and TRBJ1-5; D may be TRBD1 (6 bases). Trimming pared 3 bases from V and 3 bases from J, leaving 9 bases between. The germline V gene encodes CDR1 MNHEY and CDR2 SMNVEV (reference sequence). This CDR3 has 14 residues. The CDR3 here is CASSLRQVNQPQHF. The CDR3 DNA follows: TGTGCCAGCAGTTTGAGACAGGTCAATCAGCCCCAGCATTTT.

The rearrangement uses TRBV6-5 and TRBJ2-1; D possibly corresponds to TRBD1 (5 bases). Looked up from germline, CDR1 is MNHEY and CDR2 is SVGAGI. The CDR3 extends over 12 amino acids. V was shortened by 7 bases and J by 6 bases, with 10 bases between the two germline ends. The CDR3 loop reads CASNGHPNEQFF. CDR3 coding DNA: TGTGCCAGCAATGGACACCCCAATGAGCAGTTCTTC.

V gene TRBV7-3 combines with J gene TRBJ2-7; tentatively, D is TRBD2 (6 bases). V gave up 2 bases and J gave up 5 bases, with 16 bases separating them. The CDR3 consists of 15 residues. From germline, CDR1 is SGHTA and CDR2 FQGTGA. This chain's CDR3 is CASSLWASRRDEQYV. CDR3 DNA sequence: TGTGCCAGCAGCTTATGGGCTAGCAGGAGGGACGAGCAGTACGTC.

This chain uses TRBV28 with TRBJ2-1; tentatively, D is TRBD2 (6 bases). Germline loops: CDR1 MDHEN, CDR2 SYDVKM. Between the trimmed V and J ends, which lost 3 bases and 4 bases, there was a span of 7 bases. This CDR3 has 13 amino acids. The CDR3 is CASSFSGYNEQFF. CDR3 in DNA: TGTGCCAGCAGTTTTAGCGGATACAATGAGCAGTTCTTC.

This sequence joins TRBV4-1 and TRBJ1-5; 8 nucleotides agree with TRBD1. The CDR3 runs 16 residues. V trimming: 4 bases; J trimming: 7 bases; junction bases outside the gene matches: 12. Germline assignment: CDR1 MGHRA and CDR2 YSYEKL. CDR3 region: CASSPGQGSNGQPQHF. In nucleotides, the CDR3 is TGCGCCAGCAGCCCTGGACAGGGCTCCAACGGCCAGCCCCAGCATTTT.

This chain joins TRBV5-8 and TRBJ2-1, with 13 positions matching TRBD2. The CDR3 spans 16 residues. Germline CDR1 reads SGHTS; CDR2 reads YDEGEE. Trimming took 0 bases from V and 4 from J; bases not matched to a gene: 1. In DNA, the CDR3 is TGTGCCAGCAGCTTGGGACTAGCGGGGGGTTACAATGAGCAGTTCTTC. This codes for CASSLGLAGGYNEQFF.

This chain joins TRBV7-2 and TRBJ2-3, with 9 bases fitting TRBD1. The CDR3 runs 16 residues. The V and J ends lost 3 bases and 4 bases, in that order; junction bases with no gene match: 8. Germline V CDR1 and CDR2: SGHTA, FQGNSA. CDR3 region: CASSFGQGPPPDTQYF. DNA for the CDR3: TGTGCCAGCAGCTTCGGACAGGGGCCCCCCCCAGATACGCAGTATTTT.

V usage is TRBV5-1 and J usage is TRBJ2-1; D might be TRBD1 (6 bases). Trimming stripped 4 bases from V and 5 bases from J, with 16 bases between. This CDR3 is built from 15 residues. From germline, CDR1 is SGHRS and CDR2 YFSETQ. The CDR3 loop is CASSEGDLGHNEQFF. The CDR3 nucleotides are TGCGCCAGCAGCGAGGGGGACCTCGGCCACAATGAGCAGTTCTTC.

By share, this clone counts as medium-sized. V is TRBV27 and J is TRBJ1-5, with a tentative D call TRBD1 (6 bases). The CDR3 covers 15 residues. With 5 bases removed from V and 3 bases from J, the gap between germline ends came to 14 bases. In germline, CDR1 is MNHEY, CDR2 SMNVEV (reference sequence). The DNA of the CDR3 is TGTGCCAGCAGTAAGTCGGGGGGCGACAATCAGCCCCAGCATTTT. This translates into CASSKSGGDNQPQHF.

The CDR3 here is CASSLQLAGGYYEQYF. CDR3 coding DNA: TGTGCCAGCAGCTTACAACTAGCGGGGGGATACTACGAGCAGTACTTC. The chain combines TRBV7-8 with TRBJ2-7; TRBD2 agrees at 12 bases. This CDR3 contains 16 residues. Per the germline V gene, CDR1 is SGHVS and CDR2 is FQNEAQ. With V trimmed by 2 bases and J by 3 bases, 5 bases remained unmatched.

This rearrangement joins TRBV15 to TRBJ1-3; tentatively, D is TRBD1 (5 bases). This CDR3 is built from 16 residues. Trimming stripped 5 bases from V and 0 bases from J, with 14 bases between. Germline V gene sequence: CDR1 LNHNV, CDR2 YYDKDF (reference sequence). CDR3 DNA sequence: TGTGCCACCAGCTCAGCTCCGGGGGGCTCTGGAAACACCATATATTTT. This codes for CATSSAPGGSGNTIYF.

CDR3 region: CASSFRGANIQYF. CDR3 in DNA: TGCGCCAGCAGCTTCCGGGGGGCGAACATTCAGTACTTC. The J gene is TRBJ2-4, the V gene TRBV5-1; D is perhaps TRBD2 (7 bases). CDR3 length equals 13 residues. Trimming removed 2 bases from V and 7 bases from J, with 10 bases in between. The germline CDR1 and CDR2 sequences are SGHRS and YFSETQ.

In DNA, the CDR3 is TGTGCCAGCAGCAATACAGGGGCCCGCCGTTTAGGCGAGCAGTACGTC. It encodes CASSNTGARRLGEQYV. The rearrangement links TRBV5-5 to TRBJ2-7, with 7 bases lining up with TRBD1. The CDR3 covers 16 residues. The ends lost 4 bases at V and 6 bases at J; junction bases unmatched: 16. Germline V CDR1 and CDR2: SGHKS, YYEKEE (reference sequence).